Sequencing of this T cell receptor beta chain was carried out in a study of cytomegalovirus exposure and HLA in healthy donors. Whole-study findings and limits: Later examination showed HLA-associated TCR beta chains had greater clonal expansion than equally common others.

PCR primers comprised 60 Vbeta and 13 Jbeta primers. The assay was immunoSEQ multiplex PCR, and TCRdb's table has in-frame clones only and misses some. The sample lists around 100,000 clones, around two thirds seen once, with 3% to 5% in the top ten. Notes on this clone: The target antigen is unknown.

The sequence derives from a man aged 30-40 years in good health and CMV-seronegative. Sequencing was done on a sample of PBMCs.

The CDR3 DNA reads TGTGCCAGCAGACCCATAAAACGGGAGCGGAAAGCCACCGGGGAGCTGTTTTTT. It yields the protein CASRPIKRERKATGELFF. The rearrangement joins TRBV11-2 to TRBJ2-2; D possibly corresponds to TRBD2 (6 bases). CDR1 and CDR2 (germline): SGHAT, FQNNGV. This CDR3 is built from 18 residues. V gave up 6 bases and J gave up 4 bases, with 24 bases separating them.